This T cell receptor (beta chain) emerged from a study of T cell changes during pregnancy in multiple sclerosis. Produced via immunoSEQ multiplex PCR; TCRdb's table is partial and in-frame only. The sample yields roughly 40,000 clones, roughly 91% seen once. The CDR3 sequence is 15 residues long. The V gene's germline CDR1 is SGDLS and CDR2 YYNGEE. The V gene lost 3 bases and the J gene lost 1 base, with 14 bases spanning the gap. The input for sequencing was CD8+ T cells from peripheral blood mononuclear cells, taken before pregnancy. The TCR was taken from a female donor with multiple sclerosis, enrolled in a pregnancy study. The rearrangement joins TRBV9 to TRBJ2-7, with D possibly TRBD2 on 5 matching bases. The CDR3 DNA follows: TGTGCCAGCAGCGGAGAGGGAATAGCATCCTACGAGCAGTACTTC. Translated, it gives CASSGEGIASYEQYF.